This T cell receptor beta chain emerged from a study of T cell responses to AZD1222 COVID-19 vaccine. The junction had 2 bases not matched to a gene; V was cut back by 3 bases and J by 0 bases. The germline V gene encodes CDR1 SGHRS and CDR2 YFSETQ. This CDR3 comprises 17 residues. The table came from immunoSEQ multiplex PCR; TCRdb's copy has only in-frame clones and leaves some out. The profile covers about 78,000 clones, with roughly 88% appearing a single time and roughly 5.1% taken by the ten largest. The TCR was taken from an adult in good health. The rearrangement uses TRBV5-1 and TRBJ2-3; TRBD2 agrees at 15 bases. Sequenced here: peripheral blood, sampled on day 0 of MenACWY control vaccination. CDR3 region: CASSYGLAGGSTDTQYF. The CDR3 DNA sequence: TGCGCCAGCAGCTACGGACTAGCGGGGGGGAGCACAGATACGCAGTATTTT.